This TCR beta chain was captured by sequencing in a study of blood T cell repertoires in COVID-19. For the study at large: COVID-19 samples collected from the United States, Italy and Spain covered acute and convalescent phases. The cDNA or gDNA used as material had been derived from T cells, B-cell-depleted T cells, or PBMCs.

Original data processing: For nucleated cells, counts were estimated from reference gene primer amplification. TCRdb keeps only in-frame clones here, not all; method: immunoSEQ multiplex PCR. The V and J calls and clone size were taken over from that table, and D and trimming were inferred from the DNA. The sample shows 25,000 or so clones, 90% of them seen only once. The CDR3 length is 12 residues. Trimming cost V 5 bases and J 2 bases, with 8 bases left between them. Per the germline V gene, CDR1 is SGHRS and CDR2 is YFSETQ. Sequencing used peripheral blood. The receptor comes from a human donor in a cohort sampled during active COVID-19. The V and J genes are TRBV5-1 and TRBJ2-7; maybe TRBD1 (5 bases). The CDR3, as DNA: TGCGCCAGCAGTTACAGGCCCTACGAGCAGTACTTC. It is translated as CASSYRPYEQYF.